These 10 T cell receptor beta chains share one sample of origin, sequenced in a study of T cells in tuberculosis. Some clones are missing from TCRdb's copy, which holds only in-frame ones; the method was immunoSEQ multiplex PCR. The sample includes around 39,000 clones, about 93% of them seen just once. Input material: PBMCs. The receptors stem from a donor between 10 and 35 years old with latent tuberculosis or without tuberculosis infection.

The chain is built from TRBV11-3 and TRBJ1-1; D is possibly TRBD1 (6 bases). V was trimmed by 0 bases and J by 1 base, leaving 9 bases between them. Germline V gene lookup returns CDR1 SGHNT and CDR2 YENEEA. The CDR3 contains 15 residues. CDR3 sequence reads: CASSLEGGQNTEAFF. In DNA, the CDR3 is TGTGCCAGCAGCTTAGAAGGGGGTCAGAACACTGAAGCTTTCTTT.

The CDR3 DNA follows: TGTGCCAGCAGCCAAAAAAGTACCGGGAATCAGGGGAGATCAAGGAACACTGAAGCTTTCTTT. Protein: CASSQKSTGNQGRSRNTEAFF. The chain employs TRBV14 and TRBJ1-1; D perhaps matches TRBD1 (6 bases). The CDR3 has 21 amino acids. Trimming stripped 2 bases from V and 1 base from J, with 29 bases between. In germline, CDR1 is SGHDN, CDR2 FVKESK. Full variable domain (missing parts from reference TRBV14 and TRBJ1-1): EAGVTQFPSHSVIEKGQTVTLRCDPISGHDNLYWYRRVMGKEIKFLLHFVKESKQDESGMPNNRFLAERTGGTYSTLKVQPAELEDSGVYFCASSQKSTGNQGRSRNTEAFFGQGTRLTVV.

The chain carries TRBV6-5 and TRBJ1-2; D ambiguous. The CDR3 is 14 residues long. Germline V gene lookup returns CDR1 MNHEY and CDR2 SVGAGI. V lost 5 bases, J lost 4 bases, and 14 bases lay in between. The CDR3 is CASSQDDGSYGYTF. The CDR3 DNA follows: TGTGCCAGCAGTCAAGACGACGGGTCCTATGGCTACACCTTC.

The rearrangement links TRBV28 to TRBJ2-4, with D possibly being TRBD1 (5 bases). The germline CDR1 and CDR2 sequences are MDHEN and SYDVKM. The length of the CDR3 is 14 residues. V was shortened by 6 bases and J by 9 bases, with 18 bases between the two germline ends. CDR3 sequence: CASSQQGALGIQYF. CDR3 coding DNA: TGTGCCAGCAGCCAGCAGGGCGCCTTAGGCATTCAGTACTTC. The whole variable domain, remainder taken from reference TRBV28 and TRBJ2-4, is DVKVTQSSRYLVKRTGEKVFLECVQDMDHENMFWYRQDPGLGLRLIYFSYDVKMKEKGDIPEGYSVSREKKERFSLILESASTNQTSMYLCASSQQGALGIQYFGAGTRLSVL.

V usage is TRBV25-1 and J usage is TRBJ2-2; 12 positions agree with TRBD1. The CDR3 has 17 residues. J gave up 3 bases and V 2 bases, and 4 bases lay outside the gene matches. CDR1 is MGHDK and CDR2 is SYGVNS in the germline V gene. As DNA, the CDR3 is TGTGCCAGCAGTGAAGGGACAGGGGGCCTATACACCGGGGAGCTGTTTTTT. It yields the protein CASSEGTGGLYTGELFF.

The chain couples TRBV6-1 to TRBJ2-7; no clear D gene. Germline CDR1 reads MNHNS; CDR2 reads SASEGT. Trimming left V 0 bases short and J 0 bases short, with 12 bases between. The CDR3 extends over 16 amino acids. The CDR3 nucleotides are TGTGCCAGCAGTGAAGCGGCGCAGGTGCCCTCCTACGAGCAGTACTTC. Protein product: CASSEAAQVPSYEQYF.

This chain connects TRBV11-2 to TRBJ1-2; 9 bases map to TRBD1. Looked up from germline, CDR1 is SGHAT and CDR2 is FQNNGV. The CDR3 spans 13 residues. Losses at the gene ends were 7 bases for V and 5 bases for J; bases not matched to a gene: 5. The DNA for the CDR3 is TGTGCCAGCACCTCACAGGGGGCTTATGGCTACACCTTC. It is translated as CASTSQGAYGYTF.

CDR3: CASSLLRQGTRQPQHF. DNA for the CDR3: TGTGCCAGCAGCTTGTTGCGACAGGGGACTCGTCAGCCCCAGCATTTT. The chain is built from TRBV5-6 and TRBJ1-5; 8 positions agree with TRBD1. In germline, CDR1 is SGHDT, CDR2 YYEEEE. This CDR3 region has 16 residues. Trimming removed 1 base from V and 6 bases from J; junction bases left unmatched: 9.

This chain links TRBV7-2 with TRBJ2-7, with TRBD1 matching over 8 bases. This CDR3 region has 12 residues. The J segment lost 6 bases and the V segment lost 5 bases, leaving 3 bases of the junction unmatched. CDR1 and CDR2 (germline): SGHTA, FQGNSA. The CDR3 is CASSRDRGEQYF. In DNA form, the CDR3 reads TGTGCCAGCAGCCGTGACAGGGGCGAGCAGTACTTC.

The chain couples TRBV25-1 to TRBJ1-5; TRBD1 might be the D (5 bases). CDR3 size: 13 residues. CDR1 is MGHDK, CDR2 SYGVNS, per germline. V was trimmed by 5 bases and J by 5 bases, leaving 10 bases between them. Here the CDR3 reads CASSTQGDQPQHF. The CDR3 nucleotides read TGTGCCAGCAGTACTCAGGGTGATCAGCCCCAGCATTTT.